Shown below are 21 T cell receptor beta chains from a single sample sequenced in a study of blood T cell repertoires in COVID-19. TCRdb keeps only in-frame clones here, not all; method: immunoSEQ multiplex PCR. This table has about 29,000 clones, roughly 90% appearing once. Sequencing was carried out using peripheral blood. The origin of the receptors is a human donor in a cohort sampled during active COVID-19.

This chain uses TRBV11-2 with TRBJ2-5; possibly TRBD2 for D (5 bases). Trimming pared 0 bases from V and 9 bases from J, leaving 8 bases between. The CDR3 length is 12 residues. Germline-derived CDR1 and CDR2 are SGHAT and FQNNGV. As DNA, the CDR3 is TGTGCCAGCAGCTTAGACATGGGAGCCCAGTACTTC. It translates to CASSLDMGAQYF.

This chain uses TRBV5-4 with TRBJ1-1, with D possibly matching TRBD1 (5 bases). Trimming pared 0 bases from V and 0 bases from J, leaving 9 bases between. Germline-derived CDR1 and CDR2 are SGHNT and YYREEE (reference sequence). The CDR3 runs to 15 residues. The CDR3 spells CASSLAGGMNTEAFF. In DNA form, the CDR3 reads TGTGCCAGCAGCTTGGCCGGGGGAATGAACACTGAAGCTTTCTTT.

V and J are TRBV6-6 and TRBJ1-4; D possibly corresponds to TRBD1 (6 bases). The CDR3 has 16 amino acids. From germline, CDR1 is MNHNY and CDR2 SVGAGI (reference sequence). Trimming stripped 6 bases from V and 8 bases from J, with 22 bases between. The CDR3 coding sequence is TGTGCCAGCAGCCACCGACAGGCCTCGAGGGAGGAAAAACTGTTTTTT. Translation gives CASSHRQASREEKLFF.

The CDR3 DNA reads TGTGCCAGCAGCCCGGAGGGGACAGGGGCCACTGAAGCTTTCTTT. It translates to CASSPEGTGATEAFF. The chain recombines TRBV7-9 with TRBJ1-1, with TRBD1 identical over 10 bases. CDR3 length equals 15 residues. Germline loops: CDR1 SEHNR, CDR2 FQNEAQ (reference sequence). The ends lost 5 bases at V and 4 bases at J; junction bases unmatched: 7.

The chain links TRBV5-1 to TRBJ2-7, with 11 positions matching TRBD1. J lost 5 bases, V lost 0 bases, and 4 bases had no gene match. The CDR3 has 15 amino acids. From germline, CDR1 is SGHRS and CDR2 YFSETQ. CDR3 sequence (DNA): TGCGCCAGCAGCTTGGCCGGGACAGGGGGACACGAGCAGTACTTC. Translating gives CASSLAGTGGHEQYF. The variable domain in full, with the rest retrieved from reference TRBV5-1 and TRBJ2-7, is KAGVTQTPRYLIKTRGQQVTLSCSPISGHRSVSWYQQTPGQGLQFLFEYFSETQRNKGNFPGRFSGRQFSNSRSEMNVSTLELGDSALYLCASSLAGTGGHEQYFGPGTRLTVT.

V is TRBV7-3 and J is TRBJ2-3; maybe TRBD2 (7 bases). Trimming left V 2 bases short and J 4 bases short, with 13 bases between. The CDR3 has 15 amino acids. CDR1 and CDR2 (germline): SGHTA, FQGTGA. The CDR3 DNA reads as TGTGCCAGCAGCTTAGTGGGGGGGCTCGCAGATACGCAGTATTTT. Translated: CASSLVGGLADTQYF.

In DNA, the CDR3 is TGTGCCAGCACCCTGGGCGAGGGGGCTAACACTGAAGCTTTCTTT. This translates into CASTLGEGANTEAFF. The V gene is TRBV6-5, the J gene TRBJ1-1; 7 bases fit TRBD1. The V gene end was trimmed by 7 bases and the J gene end by 2 bases; junction bases not matched to a gene: 10. This CDR3 spans 15 amino acids. Germline V lookup: CDR1 MNHEY, CDR2 SVGAGI.

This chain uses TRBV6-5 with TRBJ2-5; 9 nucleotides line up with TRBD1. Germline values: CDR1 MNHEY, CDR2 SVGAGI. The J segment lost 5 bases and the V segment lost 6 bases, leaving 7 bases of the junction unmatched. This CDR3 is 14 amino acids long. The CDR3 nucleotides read TGTGCCAGCAGACAGGGGGCGGTAGGGGAGACCCAGTACTTC. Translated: CASRQGAVGETQYF.

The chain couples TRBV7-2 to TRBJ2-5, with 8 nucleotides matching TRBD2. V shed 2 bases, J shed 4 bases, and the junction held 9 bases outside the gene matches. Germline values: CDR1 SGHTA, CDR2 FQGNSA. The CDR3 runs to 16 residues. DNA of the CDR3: TGTGCCAGCAGCTTACCGCTCGGGGGGGGCCGAGAGACCCAGTACTTC. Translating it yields CASSLPLGGGRETQYF.

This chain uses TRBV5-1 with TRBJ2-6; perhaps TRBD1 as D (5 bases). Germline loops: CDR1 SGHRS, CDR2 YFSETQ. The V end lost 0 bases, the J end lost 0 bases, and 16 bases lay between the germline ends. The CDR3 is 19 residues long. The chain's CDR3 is CASSLAGVWGSSGANVLTF. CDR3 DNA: TGCGCCAGCAGCTTGGCTGGGGTGTGGGGCAGCTCTGGGGCCAACGTCCTGACTTTC.

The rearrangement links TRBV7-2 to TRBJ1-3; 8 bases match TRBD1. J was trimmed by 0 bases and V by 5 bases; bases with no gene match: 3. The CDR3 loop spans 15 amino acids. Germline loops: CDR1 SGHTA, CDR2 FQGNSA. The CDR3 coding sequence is TGTGCCAGCAGCGTGGGACAGGCCTCTGGAAACACCATATATTTT. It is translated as CASSVGQASGNTIYF.

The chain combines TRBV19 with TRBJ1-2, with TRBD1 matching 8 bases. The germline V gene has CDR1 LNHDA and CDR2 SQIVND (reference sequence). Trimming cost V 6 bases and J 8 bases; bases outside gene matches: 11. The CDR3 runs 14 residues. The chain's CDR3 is CASRLGQGSEGYTF. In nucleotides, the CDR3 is TGTGCCAGTAGACTTGGACAGGGATCGGAGGGCTACACCTTC. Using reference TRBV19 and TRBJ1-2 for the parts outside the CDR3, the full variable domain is DGGITQSPKYLFRKEGQNVTLSCEQNLNHDAMYWYRQDPGQGLRLIYYSQIVNDFQKGDIAEGYSVSREKKESFPLTVTSAQKNPTAFYLCASRLGQGSEGYTFGSGTRLTVV.

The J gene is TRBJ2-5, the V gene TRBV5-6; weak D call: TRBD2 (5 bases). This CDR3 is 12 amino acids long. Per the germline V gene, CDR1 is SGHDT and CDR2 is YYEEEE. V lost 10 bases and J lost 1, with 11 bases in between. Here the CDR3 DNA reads TGTGCCTCTGAGGGCTTCCAAGAGACCCAGTACTTC. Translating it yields CASEGFQETQYF. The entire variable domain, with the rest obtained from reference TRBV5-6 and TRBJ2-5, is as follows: DAGVTQSPTHLIKTRGQQVTLRCSPKSGHDTVSWYQQALGQGPQFIFQYYEEEERQRGNFPDRFSGHQFPNYSSELNVNALLLGDSALYLCASEGFQETQYFGPGTRLLVL.

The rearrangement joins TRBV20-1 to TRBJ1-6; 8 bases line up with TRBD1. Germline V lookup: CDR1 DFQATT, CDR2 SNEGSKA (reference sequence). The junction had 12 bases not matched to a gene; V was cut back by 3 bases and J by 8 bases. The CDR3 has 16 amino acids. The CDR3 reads CSASLGGGQGDSPLHF. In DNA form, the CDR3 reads TGCAGTGCTAGTTTGGGTGGTGGACAGGGCGATTCACCCCTCCACTTT.

The CDR3 here is CASINLAGGTDTQYF. The CDR3 nucleotides read TGTGCCAGCATAAATCTAGCGGGGGGTACAGATACGCAGTATTTT. This chain links TRBV5-6 with TRBJ2-3; 11 bases align to TRBD2. Germline trimming cut 6 bases from V and 3 bases from J; bases unmatched to any gene: 6. This CDR3 has 15 residues. Looked up from germline, CDR1 is SGHDT and CDR2 is YYEEEE. Complete variable domain (other parts from reference TRBV5-6 and TRBJ2-3): DAGVTQSPTHLIKTRGQQVTLRCSPKSGHDTVSWYQQALGQGPQFIFQYYEEEERQRGNFPDRFSGHQFPNYSSELNVNALLLGDSALYLCASINLAGGTDTQYFGPGTRLTVL.

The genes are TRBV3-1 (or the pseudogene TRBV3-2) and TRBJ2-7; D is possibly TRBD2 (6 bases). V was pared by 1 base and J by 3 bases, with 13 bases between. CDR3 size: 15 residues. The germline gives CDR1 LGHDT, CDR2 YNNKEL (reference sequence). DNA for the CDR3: TGTGCCAGCAGCCAAGGCGGGGTTGGAATCTACGAGCAGTACTTC. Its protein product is CASSQGGVGIYEQYF.

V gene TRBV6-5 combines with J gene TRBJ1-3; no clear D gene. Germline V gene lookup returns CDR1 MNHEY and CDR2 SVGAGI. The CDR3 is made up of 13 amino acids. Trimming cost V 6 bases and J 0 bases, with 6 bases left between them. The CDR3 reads CASSYRSGNTIYF. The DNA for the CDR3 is TGTGCCAGCAGCTACCGCTCTGGAAACACCATATATTTT.

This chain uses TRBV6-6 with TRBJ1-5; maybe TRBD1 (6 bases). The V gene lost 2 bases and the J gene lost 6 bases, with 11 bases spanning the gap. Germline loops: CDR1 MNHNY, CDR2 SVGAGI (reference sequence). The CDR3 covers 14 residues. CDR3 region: CASSYGGASQPQHF. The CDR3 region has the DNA TGTGCCAGCAGTTACGGGGGGGCGAGTCAGCCCCAGCATTTT.

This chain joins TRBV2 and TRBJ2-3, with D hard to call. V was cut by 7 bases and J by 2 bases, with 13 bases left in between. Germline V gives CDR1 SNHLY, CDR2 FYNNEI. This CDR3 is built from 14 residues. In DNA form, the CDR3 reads TGTGCCAGCAAAACGGGTCCCCTCACAGATACGCAGTATTTT. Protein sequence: CASKTGPLTDTQYF.

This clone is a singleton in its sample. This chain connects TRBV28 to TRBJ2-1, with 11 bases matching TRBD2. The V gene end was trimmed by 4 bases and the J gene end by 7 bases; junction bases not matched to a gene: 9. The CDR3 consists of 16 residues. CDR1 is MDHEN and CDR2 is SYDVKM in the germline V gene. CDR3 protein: CASSSSSGGRLNEQFF. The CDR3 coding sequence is TGTGCCAGCAGTTCGTCTAGCGGGGGGCGCCTGAATGAGCAGTTCTTC.

CDR3 nucleotide sequence: TGCGCCAGCAGCTCGACAGCTTCAAATTCACCCCTCCACTTT. This sequence encodes CASSSTASNSPLHF. V usage is TRBV5-1 and J usage is TRBJ1-6; D possibly corresponds to TRBD1 (5 bases). V gave up 3 bases and J gave up 7 bases, with 11 bases separating them. Germline values: CDR1 SGHRS, CDR2 YFSETQ. CDR3 length: 14 amino acids.